The next 30 T cell receptor beta chains were all read from a single sample in a study of tumor and adjacent non-tumor tissue in lung cancer. TCRbeta libraries were built with three rounds of nested PCR, modified from ARM-PCR. In TCRdb, the multiplex PCR reads were re-called with MiXCR into one record per CDR3 protein. The sample holds fewer than 85,000 distinct CDR3 sequences, roughly 76% seen once. The template was RNA from unsorted bulk tissue. The sample consisted of lung tumor tissue. These receptors were obtained from a woman aged 50 to 65 with non-small cell lung cancer.

This clonotype appeared once. The junction shows a germline mismatch at one end, possibly a read error. CDR3 in DNA: TGTACCAGCAGTCTATACCGCTATGGCTACACCTTC. Translation gives CTSSLYRYGYTF. The chain links TRBV28 to TRBJ1-2; D remains ambiguous. Germline-derived CDR1 and CDR2 are MDHEN and SYDVKM. The CDR3 length is 12 residues.

Regarding this clonotype: This CDR3 is missing its conserved last phenylalanine or tryptophan, likely due to a read error. This chain uses TRBV7-2 with TRBJ2-7; no clear D. The CDR3 spans 15 residues. The germline V gene encodes CDR1 SGHTA and CDR2 FQGNSA. The V end lost 5 bases, the J end lost 7 bases, and 21 bases lay between the germline ends. CDR3 amino acids: CASSKPTAGNYEQYY. The CDR3 nucleotides are TGTGCCAGCAGCAAGCCGACCGCTGGAAACTATGAGCAGTACTAC.

A remark on this clonotype: The junction departs from germline at one end; a sequencing error may be responsible. The chain joins TRBV20-1 to TRBJ2-1; D is unresolved. Looked up from germline, CDR1 is DFQATT and CDR2 is SNEGSKA (reference sequence). The CDR3 runs to 16 residues. The CDR3 DNA follows: TGCTGTGCTAGAGATCGCGGCGCCCGATCCTACAATAAGCAGTTCTTC. It is translated as CCARDRGARSYNKQFF.

Comment on this clonotype: This CDR3 fails to terminate in the conserved phenylalanine or tryptophan, so it likely reflects a read error. The DNA is left out, because the CDR3 cannot be placed on it with certainty; the CDR3 is given as TCRdb lists it. The rearrangement uses TRBV28 and TRBJ1-5; the table's D call, TRBD1, was not checked against the DNA. Per the germline V gene, CDR1 is MDHEN and CDR2 is SYDVKM. A total of 16 residues make up the CDR3, ends included. The CDR3 loop reads CASSFTGTGSNQPQHL.

The genes are TRBV12-3 or TRBV12-4 and TRBJ1-6; tentative D call: TRBD1 (6 bases). This CDR3 spans 14 amino acids. Trimming stripped 4 bases from V and 16 bases from J, with 20 bases between. The CDR3 DNA sequence: TGTGCCAGCAGTTCGGGACAAACTAATTCATCACTCCACTTT. Its protein product is CASSSGQTNSSLHF.

Only a few counts were recorded for this clonotype. A read error may account for a junction end that differs from germline. The chain recombines TRBV12-3 or TRBV12-4 with TRBJ2-1; D may be TRBD2 (5 bases). The CDR3 runs to 13 residues. CDR3 DNA sequence: TGTGCTAGCAGTCTATCGGCCGGGAATGAGCAGCTCTTC. Amino acids: CASSLSAGNEQLF.

Comment on this clonotype: The CDR3 end shows no conserved phenylalanine or tryptophan, and so a read error is likely. The chain uses TRBV24-1 and TRBJ1-5; D is unclear. CDR1 and CDR2 from the germline V gene are KGHDR and SFDVKD. Trimming took 11 bases from V and 5 from J, leaving 9 bases between them. The CDR3 has 11 residues. The CDR3 region has the DNA TGTGCCATGCTATGGGATCAGCCCCAGCATTCT. Translation gives CAMLWDQPQHS.

This clonotype was counted at least ten times. The chain uses TRBV7-9 and TRBJ2-3; D ambiguous. Germline values: CDR1 SEHNR, CDR2 FQNEAQ (reference sequence). Trimming removed 0 bases at V and 11 bases at J, with 12 bases between. The CDR3 contains 13 residues. The CDR3 DNA is TGTGCCAGCAGCTTAGCCGGCAACACTCGGCAGTATTTT. Amino acid sequence: CASSLAGNTRQYF.

As for this clonotype: Because the CDR3 is missing its conserved closing phenylalanine or tryptophan, this is likely a read error. Because the CDR3's place on the DNA is in doubt, the DNA is left out and the CDR3 is given as listed by TCRdb. The rearrangement joins TRBV29-1 to TRBJ1-1. The CDR3 has 14 amino acids, counting both end residues. Germline values: CDR1 SQVTM, CDR2 ANQGSEA. This CDR3 is CSVEALQGYTEAFY.

A note on this clonotype: Since no conserved phenylalanine or tryptophan closes the CDR3, a read error is the likely cause. This chain joins TRBV6-2 or TRBV6-3 and TRBJ1-1, with 8 positions matching TRBD1. Germline V gene lookup returns CDR1 MNHEY and CDR2 SVGEGT. The CDR3 totals 15 residues. CDR3 residues: CANSGDRGGYTKAFI. CDR3 bases: TGTGCCAACAGTGGTGACAGGGGCGGGTACACTAAAGCTTTCATT.

The V gene is TRBV20-1, the J gene TRBJ2-4; D is undetermined. Germline lookup yields CDR1 DFQATT and CDR2 SNEGSKA (reference sequence). The CDR3 is 13 residues long. The ends were cut back, 5 bases at V and 3 bases at J, with 11 bases in the middle. Here the CDR3 reads CSAFWRLKNIQYF. The CDR3 DNA is TGCAGTGCTTTTTGGCGGCTCAAAAACATTCAGTACTTC.

On this clonotype itself: The conserved phenylalanine or tryptophan is not found at the CDR3 terminus, so this likely reflects a read error. This chain links TRBV28 with TRBJ2-1; D possibly corresponds to TRBD2 (6 bases). The length of the CDR3 is 16 residues. Germline CDR1 and CDR2: MDHEN and SYDVKM. The DNA for the CDR3 is TGTGCTAGCACCTCTCTGGGGGGTAGTTCCTACAATGAGCAGTTCATC. It translates to CASTSLGGSSYNEQFI.

Regarding this clonotype: Just one base apart from a much larger clone, this may be a read error. This chain connects TRBV6-2 or TRBV6-3 to TRBJ1-5; D perhaps matches TRBD1 (6 bases). This CDR3 is 16 amino acids long. V was clipped by 10 bases and J by 5 bases, with 24 bases between them. Germline values: CDR1 MNHEY, CDR2 SVGEGT. Written as DNA, the CDR3 is TGTGCCACCCGGGGATGGGGGGCAGGGTACGATCAGCCCCAGCATTTT. Its protein is CATRGWGAGYDQPQHF.

As to this clonotype: The conserved final phenylalanine or tryptophan is absent from the CDR3, which likely points to a read error. It is unclear where the CDR3 begins or ends on the DNA, so no DNA is shown, and the CDR3 is as TCRdb lists it. This chain uses TRBV6-1 with TRBJ2-3. Germline V lookup: CDR1 MNHNS, CDR2 SASEGT. Inclusive of both ends, the CDR3 amounts to 15 amino acids. The CDR3: CASVGGVMTTDTLYS.

Concerning this clonotype: The junction does not match germline at one end; this may be a read error. The V call is TRBV11-2, the J call TRBJ2-3; unclear D gene. The CDR3 has 14 residues. Germline CDR1 is SGHAT and CDR2 is FQNNGV. CDR3 nucleotide sequence: TGCGCCAGCAGCCCGTCGCTGTCCACAGATATGCAGTGTTTT. Encoded protein: CASSPSLSTDMQCF. Using reference TRBV11-2 and TRBJ2-3 for the parts outside the CDR3, the full variable domain is EAGVAQSPRYKIIEKRQSVAFWCNPISGHATLYWYQQILGQGPKLLIQFQNNGVVDDSQLPKDRFSAERLKGVDSTLKIQPAKLEDSAVYLCASSPSLSTDMQCFGPGTRLTVL.

This clonotype was recorded a few times. This is likely a read error, given that the CDR3 carries no conserved phenylalanine or tryptophan at its end. The CDR3 spells CSARDRGQGSMNTEAFI. The CDR3 DNA reads TGCAGTGCAAGAGATCGTGGGCAGGGGAGTATGAACACTGAAGCTTTCATT. The J gene is TRBJ1-1, the V gene TRBV20-1, with a weak D call TRBD1 (6 bases). This CDR3 is 17 amino acids long. Germline CDR1 DFQATT, CDR2 SNEGSKA (reference sequence).

CDR3 amino acids: CASRLDQNSGELFF. DNA for the CDR3: TGTGCCAGCAGATTAGACCAGAATAGCGGGGAGCTGTTTTTT. V gene TRBV6-1 combines with J gene TRBJ2-2; D ambiguous. Trimming removed 6 bases from V and 7 bases from J, with 15 bases in between. The CDR3 is made up of 14 amino acids. CDR1 MNHNS and CDR2 SASEGT come from the germline V gene.

In regard to this clonotype: The junction differs from germline at one of its ends, possibly a read error. The chain has TRBV29-1 and TRBJ2-1; D may be TRBD1 or TRBD2 (5 bases each). The CDR3 length is 12 residues. CDR1 is SQVTM and CDR2 is ANQGSEA in the germline V gene. CDR3 residues: CSVGGGSNVQFF. The CDR3 DNA sequence: TGCAGTGTTGGGGGTGGGAGCAATGTGCAGTTCTTC.

With respect to this clonotype: The conserved phenylalanine or tryptophan normally closing the CDR3 is absent here, so this likely arose from a read error. No DNA is shown, since the ends of the CDR3 on it are uncertain; the CDR3 is the one TCRdb lists. This rearrangement joins TRBV20-1 to TRBJ2-5. Per germline, CDR1 DFQATT and CDR2 SNEGSKA (reference sequence). The CDR3 is 13 amino acids in total, end residues counted. This CDR3 is CSASRGNQESRYI.

For this clonotype: At one boundary the junction diverges from the germline segment, which might be a read error. J is TRBJ2-7 and V is TRBV11-2; D may be TRBD1 or TRBD2 (5 bases each). This CDR3 is built from 15 residues. Germline V gene sequence: CDR1 SGHAT, CDR2 FQNNGV. The CDR3 sequence: CASSLETGASYEQYF. In nucleotides, the CDR3 is TGTGCCAGTAGCTTAGAGACCGGGGCATCCTACGAGCAGTACTTC. Complete variable domain (other parts from reference TRBV11-2 and TRBJ2-7): EAGVAQSPRYKIIEKRQSVAFWCNPISGHATLYWYQQILGQGPKLLIQFQNNGVVDDSQLPKDRFSAERLKGVDSTLKIQPAKLEDSAVYLCASSLETGASYEQYFGPGTRLTVT.

As regards this clonotype: An end of the junction differs from the germline gene, which may be a read error. The CDR3 is CASSSPREHHEQYF. DNA of the CDR3: TGTGCCAGTAGCTCCCCCCGGGAACACCACGAGCAGTACTTC. V usage is TRBV11-2 and J usage is TRBJ2-7, with D maybe TRBD2 (5 bases). The CDR3 loop spans 14 amino acids. CDR1 is SGHAT and CDR2 is FQNNGV in the germline V gene.

In its sample, this clonotype was seen once. An end of the junction differs from the germline gene, which may be a read error. The CDR3 bases are TGTGCCAGCAGCACCGGACAGTACAATGAGCAGTTCTTT. This encodes CASSTGQYNEQFF. The chain couples TRBV7-2 to TRBJ2-1; D may be TRBD1 (6 bases). Germline V gene sequence: CDR1 SGHTA, CDR2 FQGNSA. This CDR3 has 13 amino acids.

As to this clonotype: One junction end does not reproduce the germline sequence, and a read error may be involved. This chain connects TRBV28 to TRBJ2-3; 8 positions agree with TRBD2. Germline V gene data show CDR1 as MDHEN and CDR2 as SYDVKM. The CDR3 spans 16 residues. CDR3 sequence reads: CACTSFYGRGTDTHYF. CDR3 sequence (DNA): TGTGCCTGCACAAGCTTCTACGGGAGGGGCACAGATACGCATTATTTT.

The chain uses TRBV29-1 and TRBJ1-1; TRBD1 is a possible D gene (5 bases). The V gene lost 7 bases and the J gene lost 4 bases, with 16 bases spanning the gap. This CDR3 comprises 13 residues. Germline V CDR1 and CDR2: SQVTM, ANQGSEA. CDR3 coding DNA: TGCAGCGGTAGCGCAGGGATGGGCACTGAAGCTTTCTTT. Its protein product is CSGSAGMGTEAFF.

About this clonotype itself: A read error is likely, as this CDR3 ends without the conserved phenylalanine or tryptophan. V gene TRBV29-1 combines with J gene TRBJ2-7, with D uncertain. The CDR3 totals 14 residues. Trimming stripped 6 bases from V and 2 bases from J, with 17 bases between. Germline CDR1 and CDR2: SQVTM and ANQGSEA. The DNA of the CDR3 is TGCAGCGTCGCCATAAGGGATGAAACCTACGAGCAGTACCTC. Residues: CSVAIRDETYEQYL.

A word on this clonotype: Lacking the conserved final phenylalanine or tryptophan, this CDR3 likely reflects a read error. No DNA is shown, since the ends of the CDR3 on it are uncertain; the CDR3 is the one TCRdb lists. The V gene is TRBV29-1, the J gene TRBJ2-3; TRBD1 reflects the table's D call only, with no check against the DNA. Looked up from germline, CDR1 is SQVTM and CDR2 is ANQGSEA. The CDR3 is 13 residues long, counting both termini. The chain's CDR3 is CSVVGGLTDTHYI.

Notes on this clonotype: The CDR3 does not close with the conserved phenylalanine or tryptophan, likely indicating a read error. V and J are TRBV11-2 and TRBJ2-7; weak D call: TRBD2 (6 bases). Germline lookup yields CDR1 SGHAT and CDR2 FQNNGV. CDR3 length: 15 amino acids. The CDR3 nucleotides are TGTGCCAGCAGCCCTTGGGTTAGCGGTTCCTACCAGCAGTACCTC. It codes for CASSPWVSGSYQQYL.

As regards this clonotype: A read error may produce the germline difference seen at one junction end. This chain uses TRBV4-2 with TRBJ2-3; 11 bases map to TRBD2. This CDR3 has 20 residues. From germline, CDR1 is LGHNA and CDR2 YNFKEQ. CDR3 protein: CTSSQDVIISGRADTDMQYF. The CDR3 region has the DNA TGTACCAGCAGCCAAGATGTGATCATTAGCGGGAGGGCCGACACAGATATGCAGTATTTT.

The table lists this clonotype with a count of one. The conserved phenylalanine or tryptophan normally closing the CDR3 is absent here, so this likely arose from a read error. Because the CDR3's place on the DNA is in doubt, the DNA is left out and the CDR3 is given as listed by TCRdb. V usage is TRBV6-2 or TRBV6-3 and J usage is TRBJ2-7. The V gene's germline CDR1 is MNHEY and CDR2 SVGEGT. The CDR3 is 13 residues long, counting both termini. CDR3 in amino acids: CASSYLDTYEQYI.

This clonotype was counted once. V usage is TRBV29-1 and J usage is TRBJ1-2; D call uncertain. Germline-derived CDR1 and CDR2 are SQVTM and ANQGSEA. V gave up 4 bases and J gave up 13 bases, with 16 bases separating them. CDR3 length: 11 residues. CDR3 amino acids: CSVGLDYSCTF. The CDR3 DNA reads as TGCAGCGTTGGACTTGACTATAGCTGCACCTTC.